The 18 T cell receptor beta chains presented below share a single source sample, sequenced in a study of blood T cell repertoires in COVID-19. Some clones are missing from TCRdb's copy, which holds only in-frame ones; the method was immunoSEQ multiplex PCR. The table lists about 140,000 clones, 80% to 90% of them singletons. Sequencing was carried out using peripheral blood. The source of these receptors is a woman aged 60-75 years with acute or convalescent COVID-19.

The CDR3 region is CASSRDRVNTGELFF. DNA of the CDR3: TGTGCCAGCAGCCGGGACAGAGTTAACACCGGGGAGCTGTTTTTT. V gene TRBV6-1 combines with J gene TRBJ2-2; the match to TRBD1 covers 7 bases. After removal of 6 bases from V and 2 bases from J, the junction contained 6 bases not matched to a gene. The CDR3 runs 15 residues. Germline V lookup: CDR1 MNHNS, CDR2 SASEGT.

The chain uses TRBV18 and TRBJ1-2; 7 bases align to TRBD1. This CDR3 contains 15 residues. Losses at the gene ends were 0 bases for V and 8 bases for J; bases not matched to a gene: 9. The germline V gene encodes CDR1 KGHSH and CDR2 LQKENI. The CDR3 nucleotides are TGTGCCAGCTCACCACCGGCCGTAACACAGGGGGGCTACACCTTC. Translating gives CASSPPAVTQGGYTF.

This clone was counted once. The CDR3 is CASSHTSGDRNTGELFF. The CDR3 coding sequence is TGTGCCAGCAGCCATACGTCGGGGGACCGAAACACCGGGGAGCTGTTTTTT. The chain carries TRBV7-9 and TRBJ2-2; possibly TRBD2 for D (6 bases). The CDR3 extends over 17 amino acids. V shed 5 bases and J shed 2 bases, with 18 bases lying between them. The germline V gene encodes CDR1 SEHNR and CDR2 FQNEAQ (reference sequence).

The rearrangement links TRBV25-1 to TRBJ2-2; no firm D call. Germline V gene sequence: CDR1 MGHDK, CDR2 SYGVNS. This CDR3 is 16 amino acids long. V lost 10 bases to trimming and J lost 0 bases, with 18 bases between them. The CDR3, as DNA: TGTGCCACCGCCCCACAGTGGTCACCGAACACCGGGGAGCTGTTTTTT. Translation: CATAPQWSPNTGELFF.

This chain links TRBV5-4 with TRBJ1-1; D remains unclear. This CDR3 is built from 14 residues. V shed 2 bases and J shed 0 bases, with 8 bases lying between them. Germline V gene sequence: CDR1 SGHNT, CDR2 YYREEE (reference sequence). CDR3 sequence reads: CASSLEVLNTEAFF. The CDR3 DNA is TGTGCCAGCAGCTTAGAGGTGTTGAACACTGAAGCTTTCTTT.

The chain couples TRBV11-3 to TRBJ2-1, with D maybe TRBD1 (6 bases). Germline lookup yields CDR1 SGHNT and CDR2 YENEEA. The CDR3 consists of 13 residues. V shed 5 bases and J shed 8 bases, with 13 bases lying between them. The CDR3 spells CASSRADRYEQFF. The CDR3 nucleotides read TGTGCCAGCAGCCGAGCAGACAGGTATGAGCAGTTCTTC.

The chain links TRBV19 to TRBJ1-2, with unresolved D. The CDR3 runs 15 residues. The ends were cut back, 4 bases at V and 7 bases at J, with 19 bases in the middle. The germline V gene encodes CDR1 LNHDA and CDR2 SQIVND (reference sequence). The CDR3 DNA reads TGTGCCAGTAGTAATGAAGGCGGGAGAGGCACTGGCTACACCTTC. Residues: CASSNEGGRGTGYTF.

This chain's CDR3 is CAYQQGGGGSPLHF. The CDR3 bases are TGTGCCTACCAACAGGGTGGCGGAGGTTCACCCCTCCACTTT. The chain is built from TRBV30 and TRBJ1-6; a possible D gene is TRBD1 (6 bases). The CDR3 covers 14 residues. V was cut by 7 bases and J by 9 bases, with 19 bases left in between. Germline CDR1 is GTSNPN and CDR2 is SVGIG (reference sequence).

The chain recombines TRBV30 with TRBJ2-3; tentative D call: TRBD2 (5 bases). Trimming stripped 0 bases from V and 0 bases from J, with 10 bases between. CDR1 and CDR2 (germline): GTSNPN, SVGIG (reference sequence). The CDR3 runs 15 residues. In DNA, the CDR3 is TGTGCCTGGAGTGTAGGACTGTCTAGCACAGATACGCAGTATTTT. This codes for CAWSVGLSSTDTQYF.

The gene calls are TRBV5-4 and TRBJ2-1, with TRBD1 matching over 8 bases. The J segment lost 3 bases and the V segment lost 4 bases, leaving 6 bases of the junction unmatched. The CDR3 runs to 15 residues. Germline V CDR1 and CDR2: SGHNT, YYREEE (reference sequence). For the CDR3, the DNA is TGTGCCAGCAGCCTTGTGACAGGGGACTACAATGAGCAGTTCTTC. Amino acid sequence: CASSLVTGDYNEQFF.

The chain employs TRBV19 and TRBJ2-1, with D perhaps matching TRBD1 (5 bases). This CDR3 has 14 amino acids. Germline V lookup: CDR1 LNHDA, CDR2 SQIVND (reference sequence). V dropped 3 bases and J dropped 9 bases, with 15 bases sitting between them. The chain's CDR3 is CASSIERVRGEQFF. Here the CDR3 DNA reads TGTGCCAGTAGTATTGAAAGGGTTAGGGGTGAGCAGTTCTTC.

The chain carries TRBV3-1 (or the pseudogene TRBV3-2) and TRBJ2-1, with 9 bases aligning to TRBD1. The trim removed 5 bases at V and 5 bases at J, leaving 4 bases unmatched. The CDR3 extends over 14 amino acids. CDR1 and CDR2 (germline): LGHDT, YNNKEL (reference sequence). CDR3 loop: CASSETGGNNEQFF. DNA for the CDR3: TGTGCCAGCAGCGAGACAGGGGGGAACAATGAGCAGTTCTTC.

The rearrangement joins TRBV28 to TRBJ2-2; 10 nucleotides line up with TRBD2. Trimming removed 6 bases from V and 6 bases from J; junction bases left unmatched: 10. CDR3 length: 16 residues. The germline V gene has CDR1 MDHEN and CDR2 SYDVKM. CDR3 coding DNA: TGTGCCAGCAGCCCCGGAGCGGGGGGGCTGTCCGGGGAGCTGTTTTTT. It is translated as CASSPGAGGLSGELFF.

The chain's CDR3 is CASSPGHLNYNEQFF. The CDR3 nucleotides are TGTGCCAGCAGTCCCGGTCATCTCAATTACAATGAGCAGTTCTTC. V and J are TRBV7-6 and TRBJ2-1; D remains unclear. This CDR3 has 15 residues. The V gene's germline CDR1 is SGHVS and CDR2 FNYEAQ. Trimming removed 6 bases from V and 4 bases from J, with 16 bases in between.

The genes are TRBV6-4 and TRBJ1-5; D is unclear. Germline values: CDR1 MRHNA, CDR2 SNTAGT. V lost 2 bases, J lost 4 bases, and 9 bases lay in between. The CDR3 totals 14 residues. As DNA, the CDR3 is TGTGCCAGCAGTGACGTTGCGGGGAATCAGCCCCAGCATTTT. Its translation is CASSDVAGNQPQHF.

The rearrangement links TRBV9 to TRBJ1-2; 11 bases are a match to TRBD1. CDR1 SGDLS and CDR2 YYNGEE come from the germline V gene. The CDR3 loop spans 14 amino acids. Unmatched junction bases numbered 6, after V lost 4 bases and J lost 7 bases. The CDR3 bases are TGTGCCAGCAGCTTACGGACAGGGGGCCGTGGCTACACCTTC. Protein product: CASSLRTGGRGYTF.

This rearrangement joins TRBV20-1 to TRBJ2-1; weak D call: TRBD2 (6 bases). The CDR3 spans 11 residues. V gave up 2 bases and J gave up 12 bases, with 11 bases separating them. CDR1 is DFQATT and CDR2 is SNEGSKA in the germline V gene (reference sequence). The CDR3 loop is CSARPGVMQFF. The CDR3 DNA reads TGCAGTGCTAGACCGGGGGTAATGCAGTTCTTC.

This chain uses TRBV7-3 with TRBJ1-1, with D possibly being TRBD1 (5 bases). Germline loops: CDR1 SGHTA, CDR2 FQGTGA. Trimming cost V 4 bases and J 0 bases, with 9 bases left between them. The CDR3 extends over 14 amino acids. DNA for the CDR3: TGTGCCAGCAGCTCAACAGGAGTGAACACTGAAGCTTTCTTT. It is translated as CASSSTGVNTEAFF.